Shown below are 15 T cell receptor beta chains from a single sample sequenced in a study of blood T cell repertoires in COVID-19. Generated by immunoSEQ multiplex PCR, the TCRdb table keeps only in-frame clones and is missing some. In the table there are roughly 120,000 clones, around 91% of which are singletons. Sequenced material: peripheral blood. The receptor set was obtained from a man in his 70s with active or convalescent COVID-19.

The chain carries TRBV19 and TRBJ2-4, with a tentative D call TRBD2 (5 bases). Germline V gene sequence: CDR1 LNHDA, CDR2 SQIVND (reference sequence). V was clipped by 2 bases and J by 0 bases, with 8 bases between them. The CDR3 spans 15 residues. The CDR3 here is CASSIPGLAKNIQYF. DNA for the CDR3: TGTGCCAGTAGTATACCAGGACTAGCCAAAAACATTCAGTACTTC.

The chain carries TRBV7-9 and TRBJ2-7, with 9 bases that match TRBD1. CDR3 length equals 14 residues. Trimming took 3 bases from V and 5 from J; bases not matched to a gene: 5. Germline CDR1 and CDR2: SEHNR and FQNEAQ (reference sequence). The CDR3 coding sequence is TGTGCCAGCAGCTTGGTGGGGACAGGGAACGAGCAGTACTTC. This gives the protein CASSLVGTGNEQYF.

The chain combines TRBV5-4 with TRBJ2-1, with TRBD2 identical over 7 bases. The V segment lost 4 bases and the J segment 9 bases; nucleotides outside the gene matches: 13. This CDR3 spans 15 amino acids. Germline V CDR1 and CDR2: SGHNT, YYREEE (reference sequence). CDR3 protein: CASSMGGLSGSEQFF. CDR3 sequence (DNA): TGTGCCAGCAGCATGGGGGGACTAAGTGGAAGTGAGCAGTTCTTC. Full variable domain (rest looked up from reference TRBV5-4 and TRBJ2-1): ETGVTQSPTHLIKTRGQQVTLRCSSQSGHNTVSWYQQALGQGPQFIFQYYREEENGRGNFPPRFSGLQFPNYSSELNVNALELDDSALYLCASSMGGLSGSEQFFGPGTRLTVL.

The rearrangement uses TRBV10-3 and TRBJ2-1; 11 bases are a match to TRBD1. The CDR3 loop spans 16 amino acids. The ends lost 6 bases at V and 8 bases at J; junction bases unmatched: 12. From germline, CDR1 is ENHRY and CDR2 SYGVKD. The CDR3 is CAISPDRDRGWYEQFF. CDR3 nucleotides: TGTGCCATCAGCCCCGACCGGGACAGGGGGTGGTATGAGCAGTTCTTC.

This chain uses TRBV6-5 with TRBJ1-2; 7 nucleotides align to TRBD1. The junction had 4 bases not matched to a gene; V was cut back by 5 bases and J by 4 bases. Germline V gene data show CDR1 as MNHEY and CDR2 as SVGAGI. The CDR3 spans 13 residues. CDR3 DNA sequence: TGTGCCAGCAGTCCAACAGGGGTCTATGGCTACACCTTC. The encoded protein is CASSPTGVYGYTF.

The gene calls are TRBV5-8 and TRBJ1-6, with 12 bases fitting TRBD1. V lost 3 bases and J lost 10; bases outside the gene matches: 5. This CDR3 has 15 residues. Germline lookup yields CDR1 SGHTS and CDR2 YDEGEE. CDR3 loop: CASSSPGQGASPLHF. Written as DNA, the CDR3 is TGTGCCAGCAGCTCACCGGGACAGGGGGCCTCACCCCTCCACTTT.

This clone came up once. CDR3 residues: CASSSGYGTEAFF. CDR3 sequence (DNA): TGTGCCAGCAGCTCAGGGTACGGCACTGAAGCTTTCTTT. The gene calls are TRBV3-1 (or the pseudogene TRBV3-2) and TRBJ1-1; TRBD1 is a possible D gene (5 bases). The CDR3 has 13 amino acids. CDR1 and CDR2 (germline): LGHDT, YNNKEL (reference sequence). The germline V and J ends were trimmed by 5 bases and 4 bases, with 11 bases remaining between them.

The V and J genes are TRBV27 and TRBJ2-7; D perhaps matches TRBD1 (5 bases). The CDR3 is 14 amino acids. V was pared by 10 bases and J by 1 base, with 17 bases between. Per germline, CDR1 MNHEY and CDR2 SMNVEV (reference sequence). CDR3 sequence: CATKRTGISYEQYF. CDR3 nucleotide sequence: TGTGCCACCAAACGTACAGGAATTTCCTACGAGCAGTACTTC.

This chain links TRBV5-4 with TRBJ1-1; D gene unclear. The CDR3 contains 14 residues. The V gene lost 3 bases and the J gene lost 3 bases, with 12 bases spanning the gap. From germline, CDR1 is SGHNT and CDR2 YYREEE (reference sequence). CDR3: CASSSLTLDTEAFF. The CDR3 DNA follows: TGTGCCAGCAGCTCGTTGACACTCGACACTGAAGCTTTCTTT.

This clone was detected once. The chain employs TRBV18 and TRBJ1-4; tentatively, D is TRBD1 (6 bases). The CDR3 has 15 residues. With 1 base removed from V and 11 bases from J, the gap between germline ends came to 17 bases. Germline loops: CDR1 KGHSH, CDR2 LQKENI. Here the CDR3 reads CASSPQGQAQGKLFF. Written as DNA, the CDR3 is TGTGCCAGCTCACCACAAGGGCAGGCGCAGGGGAAACTGTTTTTT.

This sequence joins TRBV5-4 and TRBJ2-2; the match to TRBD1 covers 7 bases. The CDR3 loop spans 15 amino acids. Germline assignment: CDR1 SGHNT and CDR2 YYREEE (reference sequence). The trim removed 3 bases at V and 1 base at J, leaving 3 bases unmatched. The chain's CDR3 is CASSSGQWNTGELFF. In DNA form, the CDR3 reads TGTGCCAGCAGCTCGGGACAGTGGAACACCGGGGAGCTGTTTTTT.

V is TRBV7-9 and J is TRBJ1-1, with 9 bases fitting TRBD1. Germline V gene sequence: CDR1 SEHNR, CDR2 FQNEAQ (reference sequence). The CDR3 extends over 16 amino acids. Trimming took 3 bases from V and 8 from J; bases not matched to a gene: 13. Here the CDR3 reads CASSLGLGQGKPEAFF. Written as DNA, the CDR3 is TGTGCCAGCAGCTTGGGCCTGGGACAGGGAAAACCCGAAGCTTTCTTT.

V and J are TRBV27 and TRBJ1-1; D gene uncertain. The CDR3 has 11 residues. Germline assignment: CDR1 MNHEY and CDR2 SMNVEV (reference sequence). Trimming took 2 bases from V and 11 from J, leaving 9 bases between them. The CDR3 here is CASSLLGEAFF. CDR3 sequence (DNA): TGTGCCAGCAGTTTACTCGGGGAGGCTTTCTTT.

CDR3 sequence reads: CASSTRQIYTDTQYF. The CDR3 nucleotides are TGTGCCAGCAGCACGAGACAAATTTACACAGATACGCAGTATTTT. The rearrangement joins TRBV7-2 to TRBJ2-3; the D is unclear. The CDR3 extends over 15 amino acids. The V gene lost 5 bases and the J gene lost 2 bases, with 14 bases spanning the gap. Germline V gives CDR1 SGHTA, CDR2 FQGNSA.

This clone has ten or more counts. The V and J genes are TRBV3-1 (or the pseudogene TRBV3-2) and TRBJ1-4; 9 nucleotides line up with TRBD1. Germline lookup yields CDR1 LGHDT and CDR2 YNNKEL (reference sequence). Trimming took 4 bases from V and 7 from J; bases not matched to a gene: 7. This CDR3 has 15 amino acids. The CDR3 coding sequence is TGTGCCAGCAGCCTAACGACAGGGGGAAGTGAAAAACTGTTTTTT. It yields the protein CASSLTTGGSEKLFF.